The 18 T cell receptor beta chains below were found in one sample sequenced in a study of type 1 and type 2 diabetes patients. The PCR template was genomic DNA. Amplification of the beta chain CDR3 used 30 forward and 13 reverse multiplex primers. TCRdb fed the multiplex PCR reads into MiXCR, producing one record per CDR3 protein. This sample has 250,000 or so distinct CDR3 sequences, with 47% found just once. Sequencing input: peripheral blood mononuclear cells (PBMCs). The receptors stem from a man between 18 and 35 years old with type 2 diabetes.

A single count supports this clonotype. The chain uses TRBV7-3 and TRBJ2-5, with D possibly being TRBD1 (6 bases). Trimming left V 4 bases short and J 0 bases short, with 12 bases between. The CDR3 loop spans 15 amino acids. CDR1 is SGHTA and CDR2 is FQGTGA in the germline V gene. This CDR3 is CASSSGQIDQETQYF. Here the CDR3 DNA reads TGTGCCAGCAGCTCAGGACAGATAGACCAAGAGACCCAGTACTTC. Full variable domain (missing parts from reference TRBV7-3 and TRBJ2-5): GAGVSQTPSNKVTEKGKYVELRCDPISGHTALYWYRQSLGQGPEFLIYFQGTGAADDSGLPNDRFFAVRPEGSVSTLKIQRTERGDSAVYLCASSSGQIDQETQYFGPGTRLLVL.

V is TRBV20-1 and J is TRBJ2-2, with a tentative D call TRBD1 (5 bases). Trimming pared 3 bases from V and 1 base from J, leaving 9 bases between. The CDR3 extends over 14 amino acids. Looked up from germline, CDR1 is DFQATT and CDR2 is SNEGSKA (reference sequence). This chain's CDR3 is CSARKQGNTGELFF. The CDR3 nucleotides read TGCAGTGCTAGGAAGCAGGGGAACACCGGGGAGCTGTTTTTT.

In this sample, this clonotype turned up many times. The chain joins TRBV2 to TRBJ2-7; no clear D. The V end was cut by 7 bases, the J end by 5 bases, with 15 bases between. The germline V gene encodes CDR1 SNHLY and CDR2 FYNNEI. The CDR3 length is 13 residues. The CDR3 loop is CASIPPEVHEQYF. CDR3 in DNA: TGTGCCAGCATCCCCCCCGAGGTACACGAGCAGTACTTC.

Notes on this clonotype: The junction does not match germline at one end; this may be a read error. The CDR3 loop is CSASTGHSGANALTF. The CDR3 nucleotides read TGCAGTGCTAGCACGGGACACTCTGGGGCCAACGCCCTGACTTTC. The V gene is TRBV20-1, the J gene TRBJ2-6; maybe TRBD1 (6 bases). Germline V gene sequence: CDR1 DFQATT, CDR2 SNEGSKA (reference sequence). This CDR3 has 15 amino acids.

The chain joins TRBV20-1 to TRBJ2-3; D is unresolved. The CDR3 consists of 14 residues. Trimming took off 3 bases at V and 4 bases at J, with 14 bases between the two ends. Germline V CDR1 and CDR2: DFQATT, SNEGSKA (reference sequence). CDR3 nucleotide sequence: TGCAGTGCTAGTGGACCCCCAAGATCAGATACGCAGTATTTT. It translates to CSASGPPRSDTQYF.

The V and J genes are TRBV4-2 and TRBJ2-1, with TRBD2 identical over 13 bases. The CDR3 covers 17 residues. Per the germline V gene, CDR1 is LGHNA and CDR2 is YNFKEQ. Trimming removed 6 bases from V and 0 bases from J; junction bases left unmatched: 5. This CDR3 reads CASSGTSGVGSYNEQFF. The CDR3 DNA reads as TGTGCCAGCAGTGGGACTAGCGGGGTGGGCTCCTACAATGAGCAGTTCTTC.

This chain joins TRBV19 and TRBJ2-3; no firm D call. The CDR3 covers 13 residues. V was clipped by 5 bases and J by 6 bases, with 12 bases between them. Per the germline V gene, CDR1 is LNHDA and CDR2 is SQIVND (reference sequence). Here the CDR3 reads CASSLGSSDTQYF. CDR3 in DNA: TGTGCCAGTAGTTTAGGGTCCTCGGATACGCAGTATTTT. The whole variable domain, filled in from reference TRBV19 and TRBJ2-3, reads DGGITQSPKYLFRKEGQNVTLSCEQNLNHDAMYWYRQDPGQGLRLIYYSQIVNDFQKGDIAEGYSVSREKKESFPLTVTSAQKNPTAFYLCASSLGSSDTQYFGPGTRLTVL.

This clonotype was seen just once. The chain joins TRBV5-1 to TRBJ2-3; D remains ambiguous. Germline V lookup: CDR1 SGHRS, CDR2 YFSETQ. CDR3 size: 14 residues. The V and J ends lost 4 bases and 5 bases respectively, with 14 bases between them. The chain's CDR3 is CASSPQAAQDTQYF. CDR3 in DNA: TGCGCCAGCAGCCCCCAGGCGGCCCAAGATACGCAGTATTTT.

The chain recombines TRBV4-1 with TRBJ2-7; a possible D gene is TRBD1 (5 bases). The CDR3 extends over 16 amino acids. V shed 0 bases and J shed 5 bases, with 17 bases lying between them. The V gene's germline CDR1 is MGHRA and CDR2 YSYEKL. The CDR3 sequence is CASSQEGARRNNEQYF. The CDR3, as DNA: TGCGCCAGCAGCCAAGAAGGGGCCCGCAGGAATAACGAGCAGTACTTC.

The CDR3 region is CASSPWIEKMFAFF. The DNA of the CDR3 is TGTGCCAGCAGTCCCTGGATCGAAAAGATGTTTGCTTTCTTT. J is TRBJ1-1 and V is TRBV14, with D unresolved. Germline V lookup: CDR1 SGHDN, CDR2 FVKESK. The CDR3 contains 14 residues. V was clipped by 6 bases and J by 11 bases, with 22 bases between them.

The genes are TRBV19 and TRBJ1-5, with D perhaps matching TRBD1 (5 bases). This CDR3 has 15 residues. Germline values: CDR1 LNHDA, CDR2 SQIVND (reference sequence). With 5 bases removed from V and 2 bases from J, the gap between germline ends came to 13 bases. The CDR3 spells CASSFMSTGNQPQHF. CDR3 sequence (DNA): TGTGCCAGTAGTTTTATGTCGACAGGCAATCAGCCCCAGCATTTT.

V and J are TRBV7-9 and TRBJ1-4; 9 bases are a match to TRBD1. The CDR3 covers 13 residues. Germline V gene sequence: CDR1 SEHNR, CDR2 FQNEAQ (reference sequence). J lost 12 bases, V lost 1 base, and 3 bases had no gene match. CDR3 nucleotide sequence: TGTGCCAGCAGCTTAGTGGACAGGGGAGAACTGTTTTTT. Its translation: CASSLVDRGELFF.

The V and J genes are TRBV10-1 and TRBJ1-6, with a weak D call TRBD1 (6 bases). The V gene's germline CDR1 is WNHNN and CDR2 SYGVQD (reference sequence). The CDR3 runs 13 residues. The V and J ends lost 4 bases and 8 bases respectively, with 9 bases between them. DNA for the CDR3: TGCGCCAGCAGTGGACAGGCGGATTCACCCCTCCACTTT. Its translation: CASSGQADSPLHF.

This clonotype was recorded a few times. The CDR3 is CASSLWTATTEAFF. The CDR3 nucleotides read TGTGCCAGCAGTTTATGGACAGCAACCACTGAAGCTTTCTTT. The gene calls are TRBV28 and TRBJ1-1; D is perhaps TRBD1 (5 bases). Germline V CDR1 and CDR2: MDHEN, SYDVKM. The CDR3 has 14 residues. Trimming removed 0 bases from V and 4 bases from J, with 9 bases in between.

V gene TRBV2 combines with J gene TRBJ1-5; no clear D. The CDR3 totals 13 residues. CDR1 is SNHLY and CDR2 is FYNNEI in the germline V gene. V was shortened by 7 bases and J by 4 bases, with 11 bases between the two germline ends. CDR3 in DNA: TGTGCCAGCATAGGGCAGCAGAATCAGCCCCAGCATTTT. It is translated as CASIGQQNQPQHF.

The rearrangement links TRBV27 to TRBJ1-6; 8 positions match TRBD1. The CDR3 covers 14 residues. Unmatched junction bases numbered 1, after V lost 6 bases and J lost 3 bases. Germline lookup yields CDR1 MNHEY and CDR2 SMNVEV (reference sequence). The CDR3 loop is CASRGTGYNSPLHF. CDR3 coding DNA: TGTGCCAGCAGAGGGACAGGCTATAATTCACCCCTCCACTTT.

V is TRBV7-6 and J is TRBJ1-1; D is unresolved. The germline V gene has CDR1 SGHVS and CDR2 FNYEAQ. V lost 3 bases to trimming and J lost 3 bases, with 8 bases between them. The CDR3 contains 13 residues. The CDR3 reads CASSLAPYTEAFF. The CDR3 region has the DNA TGTGCCAGCAGCTTGGCCCCTTACACTGAAGCTTTCTTT.

The genes are TRBV30 and TRBJ2-1; D gene ambiguous. V lost 4 bases to trimming and J lost 1 base, with 11 bases between them. This CDR3 is built from 14 residues. The germline V gene encodes CDR1 GTSNPN and CDR2 SVGIG (reference sequence). CDR3 in amino acids: CAWKAPRSYNEQFF. The CDR3 DNA sequence: TGTGCCTGGAAGGCTCCCCGTTCCTACAATGAGCAGTTCTTC.